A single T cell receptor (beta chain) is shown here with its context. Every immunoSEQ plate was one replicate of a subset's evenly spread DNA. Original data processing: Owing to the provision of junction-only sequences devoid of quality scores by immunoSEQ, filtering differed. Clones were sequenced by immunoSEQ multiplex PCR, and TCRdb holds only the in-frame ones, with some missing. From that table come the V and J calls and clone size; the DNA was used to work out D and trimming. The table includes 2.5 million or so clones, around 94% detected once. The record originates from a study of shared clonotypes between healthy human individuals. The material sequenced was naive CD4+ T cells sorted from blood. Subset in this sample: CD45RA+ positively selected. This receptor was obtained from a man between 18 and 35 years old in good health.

CDR3 DNA sequence: TGCGCCAGCAGTGAGTCGACAGATCTCTACGAGCAGTACTTC. It codes for CASSESTDLYEQYF. The rearrangement uses TRBV10-1 and TRBJ2-7, with D tentatively TRBD1 (5 bases). This CDR3 spans 14 amino acids. V lost 0 bases, J lost 3 bases, and 9 bases lay in between. Germline V lookup: CDR1 WNHNN, CDR2 SYGVQD (reference sequence).